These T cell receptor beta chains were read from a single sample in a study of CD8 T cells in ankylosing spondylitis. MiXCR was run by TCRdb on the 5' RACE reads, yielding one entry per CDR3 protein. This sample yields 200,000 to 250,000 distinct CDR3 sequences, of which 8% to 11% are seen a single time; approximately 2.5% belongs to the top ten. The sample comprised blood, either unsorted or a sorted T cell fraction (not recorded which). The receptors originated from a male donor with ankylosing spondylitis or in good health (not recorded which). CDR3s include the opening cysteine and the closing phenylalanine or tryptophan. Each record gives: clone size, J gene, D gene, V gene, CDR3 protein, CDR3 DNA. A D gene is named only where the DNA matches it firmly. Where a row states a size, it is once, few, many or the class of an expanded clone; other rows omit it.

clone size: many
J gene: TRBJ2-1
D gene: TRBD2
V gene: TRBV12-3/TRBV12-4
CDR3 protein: CASSLESGGTGEEQFF
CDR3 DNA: TGTGCCAGCAGTTTAGAAAGCGGGGGGACGGGAGAGGAGCAGTTCTTC

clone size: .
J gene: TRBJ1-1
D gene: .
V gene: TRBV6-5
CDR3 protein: CASSYGRGTEAFF
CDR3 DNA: TGTGCCAGCAGCTATGGACGGGGCACTGAAGCTTTCTTT

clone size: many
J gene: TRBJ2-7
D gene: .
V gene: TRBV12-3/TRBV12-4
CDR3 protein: CASSFSNYEQYF
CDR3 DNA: TGTGCCAGCAGTTTTAGTAACTACGAGCAGTACTTC

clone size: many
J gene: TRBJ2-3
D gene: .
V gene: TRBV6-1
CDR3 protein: CASSEDRGTDTQYF
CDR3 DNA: TGTGCCAGCAGTGAAGACAGGGGCACAGATACGCAGTATTTT

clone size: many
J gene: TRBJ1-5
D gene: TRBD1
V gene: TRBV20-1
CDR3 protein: CSAVPGGRVDQPQHF
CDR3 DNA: TGCAGTGCTGTTCCAGGGGGTAGGGTGGATCAGCCCCAGCATTTT

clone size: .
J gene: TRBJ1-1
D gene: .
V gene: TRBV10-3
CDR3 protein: CAISESDTNTEAFF
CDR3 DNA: TGTGCCATCAGTGAGTCGGACACAAACACTGAAGCTTTCTTT

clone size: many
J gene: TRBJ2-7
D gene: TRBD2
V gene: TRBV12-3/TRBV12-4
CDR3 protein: CASSPGGDEQYF
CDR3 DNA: TGTGCCAGCAGCCCTGGGGGGGACGAGCAGTACTTC

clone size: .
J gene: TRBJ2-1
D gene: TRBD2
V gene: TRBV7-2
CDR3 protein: CASSLVGGGIRNEQFF
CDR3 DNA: TGTGCCAGCAGCTTAGTGGGCGGGGGGATTAGGAATGAGCAGTTCTTC

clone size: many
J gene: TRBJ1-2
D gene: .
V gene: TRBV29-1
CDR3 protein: CSVDQAGNYGYTF
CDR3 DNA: TGCAGCGTTGACCAGGCGGGGAACTATGGCTACACCTTC

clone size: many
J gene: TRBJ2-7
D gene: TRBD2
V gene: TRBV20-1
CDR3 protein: CSALGLADYEQYF
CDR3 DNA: TGCAGTGCTTTAGGACTAGCGGACTACGAGCAGTACTTC

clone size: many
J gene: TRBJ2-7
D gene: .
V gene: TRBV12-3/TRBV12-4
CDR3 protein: CASRWGYYEQYF
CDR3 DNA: TGTGCCAGCAGATGGGGCTACTACGAGCAGTACTTC

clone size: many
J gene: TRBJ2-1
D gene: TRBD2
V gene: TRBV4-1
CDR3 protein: CASSQDKGALAGGNEQFF
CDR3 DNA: TGCGCCAGCAGCCAAGATAAAGGGGCTCTAGCGGGGGGCAATGAGCAGTTCTTC

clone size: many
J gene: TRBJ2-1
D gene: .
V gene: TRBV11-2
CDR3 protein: CASSFRELGEQFF
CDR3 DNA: TGTGCCAGCAGCTTCCGGGAGCTAGGTGAGCAGTTCTTC

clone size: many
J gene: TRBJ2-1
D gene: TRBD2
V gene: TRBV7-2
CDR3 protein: CASRPPASGENNEQFF
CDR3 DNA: TGTGCCAGCAGACCGCCCGCCAGCGGGGAGAACAATGAGCAGTTCTTC

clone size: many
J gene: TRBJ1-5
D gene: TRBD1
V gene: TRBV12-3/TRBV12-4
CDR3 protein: CASSSRQGGIQPQHF
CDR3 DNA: TGTGCCAGCAGTTCCCGACAGGGGGGTATCCAGCCCCAGCATTTT

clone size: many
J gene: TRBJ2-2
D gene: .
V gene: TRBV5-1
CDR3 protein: CASSLIAKTGELFF
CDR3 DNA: TGCGCCAGCAGCTTGATCGCGAAGACCGGGGAGCTGTTTTTT

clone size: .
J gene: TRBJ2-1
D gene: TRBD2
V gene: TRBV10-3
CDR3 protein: CAISESTGGEYNEQFF
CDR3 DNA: TGTGCCATCAGTGAGTCGACGGGGGGGGAGTACAATGAGCAGTTCTTC

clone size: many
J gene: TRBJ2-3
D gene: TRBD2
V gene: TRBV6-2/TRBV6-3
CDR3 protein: CASSPGGGRSDTQYF
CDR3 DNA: TGTGCCAGCAGCCCGGGCGGCGGGAGATCTGATACGCAGTATTTT

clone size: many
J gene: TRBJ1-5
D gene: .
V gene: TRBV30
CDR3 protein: CAWNGGADQPQHF
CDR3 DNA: TGTGCCTGGAATGGGGGGGCTGATCAGCCCCAGCATTTT

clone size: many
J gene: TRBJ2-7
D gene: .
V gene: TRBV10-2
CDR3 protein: CATASTTYEQYF
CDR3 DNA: TGCGCCACAGCTAGTACGACCTACGAGCAGTACTTC

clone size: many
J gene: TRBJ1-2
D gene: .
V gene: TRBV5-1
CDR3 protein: CASSLELSGGLGGYTF
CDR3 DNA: TGCGCCAGCAGCTTGGAATTGTCCGGGGGGTTAGGAGGCTACACCTTC

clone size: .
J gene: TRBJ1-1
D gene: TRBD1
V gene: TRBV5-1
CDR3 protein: CASSSGAGTGGTEAFF
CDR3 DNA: TGCGCCAGCAGCTCAGGAGCCGGGACAGGGGGCACTGAAGCTTTCTTT

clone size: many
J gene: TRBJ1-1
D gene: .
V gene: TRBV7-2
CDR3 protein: CASSLAAGPNTEAFF
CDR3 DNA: TGTGCCAGCAGCTTAGCAGCAGGGCCGAACACTGAAGCTTTCTTT

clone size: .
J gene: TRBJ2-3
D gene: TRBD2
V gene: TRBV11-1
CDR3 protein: CASSLTLAGTDTQYF
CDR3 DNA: TGTGCCAGCAGCTTAACACTAGCGGGAACTGATACGCAGTATTTT

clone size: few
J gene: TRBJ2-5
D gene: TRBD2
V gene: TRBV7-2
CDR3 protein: CASTPASGVAETQYF
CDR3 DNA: TGTGCCAGCACCCCTGCTAGCGGGGTTGCAGAGACCCAGTACTTC

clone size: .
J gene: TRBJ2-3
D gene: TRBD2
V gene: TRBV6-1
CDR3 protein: CASSRSGGRTDTQYF
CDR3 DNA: TGTGCCAGCAGTCGTAGCGGGGGCCGCACAGATACGCAGTATTTT

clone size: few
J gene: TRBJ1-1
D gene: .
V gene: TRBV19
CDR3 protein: CASSMRGGSTEAFF
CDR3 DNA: TGTGCCAGTAGTATGCGCGGGGGATCCACTGAAGCTTTCTTT

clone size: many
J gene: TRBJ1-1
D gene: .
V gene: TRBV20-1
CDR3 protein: CSAERGTEAFF
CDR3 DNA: TGCAGTGCGGAAAGGGGCACTGAAGCTTTCTTT

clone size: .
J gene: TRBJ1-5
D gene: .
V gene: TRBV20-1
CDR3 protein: CSARGQDNQPQHF
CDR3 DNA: TGCAGTGCTAGAGGACAGGACAATCAGCCCCAGCATTTT

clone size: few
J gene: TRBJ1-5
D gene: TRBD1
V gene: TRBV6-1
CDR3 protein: CASSDPGTGGGNQPQHF
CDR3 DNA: TGTGCCAGCAGTGACCCCGGGACAGGGGGTGGCAATCAGCCCCAGCATTTT

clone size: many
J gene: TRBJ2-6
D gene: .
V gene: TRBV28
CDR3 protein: CASSLESGANVLTF
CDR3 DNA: TGTGCCAGCAGTTTAGAATCTGGGGCCAACGTCCTGACTTTC

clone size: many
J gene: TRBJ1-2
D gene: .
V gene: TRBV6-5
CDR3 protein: CASSYGGARNYGYTF
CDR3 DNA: TGTGCCAGCAGTTACGGGGGGGCGAGGAACTATGGCTACACCTTC

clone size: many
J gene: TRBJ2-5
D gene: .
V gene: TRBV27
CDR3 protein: CASSRRVGETQYF
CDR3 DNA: TGTGCCAGCAGCCGAAGGGTCGGGGAGACCCAGTACTTC

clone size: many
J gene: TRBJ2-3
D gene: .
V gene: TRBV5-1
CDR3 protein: CASSLEEFRTDTQYF
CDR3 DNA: TGCGCCAGCAGCCTAGAGGAGTTTAGGACAGATACGCAGTATTTT

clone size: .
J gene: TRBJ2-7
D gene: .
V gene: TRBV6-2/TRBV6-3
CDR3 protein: CASTPSSEGTTSYEQYF
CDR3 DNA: TGTGCCAGCACCCCTTCCTCGGAGGGCACCACCTCCTACGAGCAGTACTTC

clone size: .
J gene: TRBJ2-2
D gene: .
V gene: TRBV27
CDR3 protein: CASSLPETGELFF
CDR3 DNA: TGTGCCAGCAGTCTACCTGAAACCGGGGAGCTGTTTTTT

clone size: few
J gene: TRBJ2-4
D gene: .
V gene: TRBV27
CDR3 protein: CASSNQVFGGRAKNIQYF
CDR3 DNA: TGTGCCAGCAGCAACCAAGTATTCGGGGGTAGAGCCAAAAACATTCAGTACTTC

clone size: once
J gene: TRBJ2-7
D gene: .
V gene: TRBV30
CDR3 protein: CAWSGDCEQYF
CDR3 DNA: TGTGCCTGGAGTGGAGACTGCGAGCAGTACTTC

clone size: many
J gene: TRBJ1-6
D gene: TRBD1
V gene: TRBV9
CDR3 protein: CASSTRQGNNSPLHF
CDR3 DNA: TGTGCCAGCAGCACACGACAGGGTAATAATTCACCCCTCCACTTT

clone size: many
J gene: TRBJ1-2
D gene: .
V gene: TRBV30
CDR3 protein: CAWSTALGYGYTF
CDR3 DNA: TGTGCCTGGAGTACCGCCCTGGGCTATGGCTACACCTTC

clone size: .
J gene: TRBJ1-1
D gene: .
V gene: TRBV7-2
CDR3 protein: CASSFGTVNTEAFF
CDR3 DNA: TGTGCCAGCAGCTTCGGGACCGTGAACACTGAAGCTTTCTTT

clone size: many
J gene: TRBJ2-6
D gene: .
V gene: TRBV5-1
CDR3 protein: CASSLEGSSGANVLTF
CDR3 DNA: TGCGCCAGCAGCTTGGAAGGGAGCTCTGGGGCCAACGTCCTGACTTTC

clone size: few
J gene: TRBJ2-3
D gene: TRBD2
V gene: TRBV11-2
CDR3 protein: CASSLVRTSGGATDTQYF
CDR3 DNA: TGTGCCAGCAGCTTAGTCCGGACTAGCGGGGGGGCCACAGATACGCAGTATTTT

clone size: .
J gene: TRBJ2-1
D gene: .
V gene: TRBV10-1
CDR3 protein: CASKVTGSGEQFF
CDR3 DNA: TGCGCCAGCAAGGTTACAGGGAGTGGTGAGCAGTTCTTC

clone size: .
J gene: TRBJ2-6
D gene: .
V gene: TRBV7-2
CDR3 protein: CASIISGANVLTF
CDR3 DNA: TGTGCCAGCATCATCTCTGGGGCCAACGTCCTGACTTTC

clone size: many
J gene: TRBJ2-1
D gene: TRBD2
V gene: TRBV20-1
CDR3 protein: CSAILLGTSGTSYNEQFF
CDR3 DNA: TGCAGTGCTATTCTACTCGGGACTAGCGGGACCTCCTACAATGAGCAGTTCTTC

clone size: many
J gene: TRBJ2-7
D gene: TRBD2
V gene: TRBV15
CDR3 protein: CATSPGLETEQYF
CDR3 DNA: TGTGCCACCTCCCCGGGACTAGAGACCGAGCAGTACTTC

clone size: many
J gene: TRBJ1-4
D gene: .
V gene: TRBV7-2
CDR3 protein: CASSFKGNEKLFF
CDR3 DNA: TGTGCCAGCAGCTTTAAGGGGAATGAAAAACTGTTTTTT

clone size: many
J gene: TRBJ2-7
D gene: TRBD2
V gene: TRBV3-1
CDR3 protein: CASSQDPTSGGAPYEQYF
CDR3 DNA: TGTGCCAGCAGCCAAGATCCGACTAGCGGGGGGGCCCCCTACGAGCAGTACTTC

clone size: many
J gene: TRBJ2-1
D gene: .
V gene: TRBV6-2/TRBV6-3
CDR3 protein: CASSSPSSSYNEQFF
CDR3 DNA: TGTGCCAGCAGTTCCCCATCTAGTTCCTACAATGAGCAGTTCTTC

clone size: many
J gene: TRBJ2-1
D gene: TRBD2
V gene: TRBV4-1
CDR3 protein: CASSQTFFLAGGTNEQFF
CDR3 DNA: TGCGCCAGCAGCCAGACATTTTTTCTAGCGGGAGGAACCAATGAGCAGTTCTTC